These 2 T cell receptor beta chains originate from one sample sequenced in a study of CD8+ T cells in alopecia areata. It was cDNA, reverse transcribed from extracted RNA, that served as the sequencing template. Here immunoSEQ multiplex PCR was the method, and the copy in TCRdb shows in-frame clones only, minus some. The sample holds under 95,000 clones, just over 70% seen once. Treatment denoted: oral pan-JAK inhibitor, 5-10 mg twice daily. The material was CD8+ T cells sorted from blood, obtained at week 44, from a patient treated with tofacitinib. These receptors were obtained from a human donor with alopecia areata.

The CDR3 loop reads CASSLAGNTEAFF. The CDR3 nucleotides are TGTGCCAGCAGTTTAGCCGGGAACACTGAAGCTTTCTTT. The J gene is TRBJ1-1, the V gene TRBV27; D not certain. The germline CDR1 and CDR2 sequences are MNHEY and SMNVEV (reference sequence). The germline V and J ends were trimmed by 2 bases and 1 base, with 5 bases remaining between them. The CDR3 is 13 amino acids.

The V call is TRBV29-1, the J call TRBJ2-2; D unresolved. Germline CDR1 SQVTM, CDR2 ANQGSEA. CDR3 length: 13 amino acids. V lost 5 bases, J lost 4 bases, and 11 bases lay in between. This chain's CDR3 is CSVHGSFTGELFF. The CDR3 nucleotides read TGCAGCGTTCATGGATCCTTCACCGGGGAGCTGTTTTTT.